This T cell receptor (beta chain) appears in the sequencing data of a study of blood T cell repertoires in COVID-19. This clone was recorded only once. Some clones are missing from TCRdb's copy, which holds only in-frame ones; the method was immunoSEQ multiplex PCR. Of 310,000 or so clones detected, roughly 83% appear once; the ten largest clones hold 1.5% to 2%. V was trimmed by 0 bases and J by 1 base, leaving 10 bases between them. CDR3 size: 15 residues. Germline loops: CDR1 SGDLS, CDR2 YYNGEE. This TCR was recovered from a woman between 45 and 65 years old with acute or convalescent COVID-19. The J gene is TRBJ1-1, the V gene TRBV9; tentative D call: TRBD1 (5 bases). Sequencing was done on a sample of peripheral blood. CDR3 in DNA: TGTGCCAGCAGCGTAGGATCAGGACAGAACACTGAAGCTTTCTTT. Protein product: CASSVGSGQNTEAFF.